In this sample, the clone carrying this T cell receptor beta chain turned up once. The data were obtained in a study of blood T cell repertoires in COVID-19. Study at large: The United States, Italy and Spain supplied acute and convalescent COVID-19 samples. PBMCs, B-cell-depleted T cells, or T cells were the source of the cDNA or gDNA that made up the material.

Assay: immunoSEQ multiplex PCR; the TCRdb copy retains only in-frame clones and omits some. This table holds around 270,000 clones, roughly 84% found once. The TCR was taken from a man aged 55 to 70 with acute or convalescent COVID-19. The specimen sequenced was peripheral blood.

The CDR3 loop is CASSAIPGGNTQYF. CDR3 DNA sequence: TGTGCCAGCAGTGCGATACCAGGGGGAAATACGCAGTATTTT. This chain uses TRBV2 with TRBJ2-3; 7 positions match TRBD1. Germline CDR1 SNHLY, CDR2 FYNNEI. Germline trimming cut 4 bases from V and 7 bases from J; bases unmatched to any gene: 8. This CDR3 contains 14 residues.